This T cell receptor beta chain was recovered during a study of spatial heterogeneity in lung cancer. General study points: Tumoral mutation counts were tracked by counts of expanded intratumoral alpha and beta TCRs.

In its sample, this clonotype was seen many times. Its antigen is currently unknown. TCRdb processed the 5' RACE reads anew with MiXCR; each CDR3 protein has one entry. Of about 9,300 distinct CDR3 sequences listed, roughly 6% were seen once; the top ten hold around 29%. Time point noted: sample taken at primary tumor resection. Material: lung tumor tissue, obtained at surgery. This receptor was obtained from a male donor with early-stage non-small cell lung cancer.

DNA for the CDR3: TGTGCCAGCAGTTTAAGGGACCCGACCTACGAGCAGTACTTC. This gives the protein CASSLRDPTYEQYF. J is TRBJ2-7 and V is TRBV28; D could derive from TRBD1 or TRBD2 (5 bases each). The CDR3 has 14 amino acids. V lost 2 bases, J lost 2 bases, and 10 bases lay in between. Germline values: CDR1 MDHEN, CDR2 SYDVKM.